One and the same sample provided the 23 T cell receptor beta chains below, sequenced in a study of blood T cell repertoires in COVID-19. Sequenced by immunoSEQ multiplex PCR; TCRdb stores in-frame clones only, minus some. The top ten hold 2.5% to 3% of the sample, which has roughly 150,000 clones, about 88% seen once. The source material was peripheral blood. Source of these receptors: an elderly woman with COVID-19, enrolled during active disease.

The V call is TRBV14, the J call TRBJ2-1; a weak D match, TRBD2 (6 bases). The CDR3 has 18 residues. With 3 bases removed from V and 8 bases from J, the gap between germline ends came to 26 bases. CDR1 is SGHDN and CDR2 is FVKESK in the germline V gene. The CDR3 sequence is CASSQGGGTVRLHDEQFF. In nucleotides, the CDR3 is TGTGCCAGCAGCCAGGGAGGAGGGACTGTTCGGCTACATGATGAGCAGTTCTTC.

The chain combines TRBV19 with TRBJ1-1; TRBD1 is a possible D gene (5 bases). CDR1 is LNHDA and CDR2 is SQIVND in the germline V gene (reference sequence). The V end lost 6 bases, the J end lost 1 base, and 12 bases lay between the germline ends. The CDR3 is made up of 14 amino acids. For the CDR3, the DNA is TGTGCCAGTAGAGTTAGGGGCGAGAACACTGAAGCTTTCTTT. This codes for CASRVRGENTEAFF.

CDR3 amino acids: CASSLGLGDRNGYTF. The DNA of the CDR3 is TGTGCCAGCAGCTTGGGACTCGGGGATCGGAATGGCTACACCTTC. The chain has TRBV7-2 and TRBJ1-2; D is perhaps TRBD1 (5 bases). CDR3 length: 15 amino acids. Trimming removed 3 bases at V and 6 bases at J, with 17 bases between. Germline CDR1 is SGHTA and CDR2 is FQGNSA.

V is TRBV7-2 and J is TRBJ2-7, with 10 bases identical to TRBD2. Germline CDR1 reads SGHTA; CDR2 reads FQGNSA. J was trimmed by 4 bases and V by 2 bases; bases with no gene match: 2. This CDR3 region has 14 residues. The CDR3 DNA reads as TGTGCCAGCAGCTTACAACTAGCGGGATACGAGCAGTACTTC. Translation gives CASSLQLAGYEQYF.

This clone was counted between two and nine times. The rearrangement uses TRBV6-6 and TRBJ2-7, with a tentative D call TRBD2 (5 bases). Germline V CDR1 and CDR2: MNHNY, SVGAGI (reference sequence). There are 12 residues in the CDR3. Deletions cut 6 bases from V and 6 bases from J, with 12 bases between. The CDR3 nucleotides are TGTGCCAGCAGCCTTCACCGGGGCGAGCAGTACTTC. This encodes CASSLHRGEQYF.

The CDR3 DNA sequence: TGTGCCAGCAGTTTGTGGACTAGCTCTGGGGCCAACGTCCTGACTTTC. This translates into CASSLWTSSGANVLTF. The V and J genes are TRBV28 and TRBJ2-6; 7 bases are a match to TRBD2. The V gene end was trimmed by 3 bases and the J gene end by 0 bases; junction bases not matched to a gene: 2. The germline gives CDR1 MDHEN, CDR2 SYDVKM. The CDR3 extends over 16 amino acids.

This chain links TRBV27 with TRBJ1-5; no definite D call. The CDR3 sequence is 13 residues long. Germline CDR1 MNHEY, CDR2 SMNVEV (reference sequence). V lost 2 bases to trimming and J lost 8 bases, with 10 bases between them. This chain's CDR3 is CASSLAGIEPQHF. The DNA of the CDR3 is TGTGCCAGCAGTTTAGCAGGTATTGAGCCCCAGCATTTT.

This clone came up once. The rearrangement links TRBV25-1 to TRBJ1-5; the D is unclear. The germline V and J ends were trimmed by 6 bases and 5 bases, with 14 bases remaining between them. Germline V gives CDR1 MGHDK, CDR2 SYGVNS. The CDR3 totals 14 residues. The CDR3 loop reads CASSFGGGHQPQHF. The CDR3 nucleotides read TGTGCCAGCAGCTTTGGAGGAGGCCATCAGCCCCAGCATTTT.

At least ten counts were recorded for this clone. CDR3 sequence reads: CASSPSRGASSYEQYF. The CDR3 DNA sequence: TGTGCCAGCAGCCCCTCCCGGGGGGCCTCTTCCTACGAGCAGTACTTC. The V and J genes are TRBV4-2 and TRBJ2-7; weak D call: TRBD2 (7 bases). Germline CDR1 LGHNA, CDR2 YNFKEQ. V lost 4 bases to trimming and J lost 1 base, with 17 bases between them. The CDR3 totals 16 residues.

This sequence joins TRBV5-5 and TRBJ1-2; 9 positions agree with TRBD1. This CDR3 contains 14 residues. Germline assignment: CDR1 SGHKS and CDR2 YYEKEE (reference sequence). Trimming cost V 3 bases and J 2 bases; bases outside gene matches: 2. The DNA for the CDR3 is TGTGCCAGCAGCTGGGGACAGGGAAACTATGGCTACACCTTC. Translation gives CASSWGQGNYGYTF.

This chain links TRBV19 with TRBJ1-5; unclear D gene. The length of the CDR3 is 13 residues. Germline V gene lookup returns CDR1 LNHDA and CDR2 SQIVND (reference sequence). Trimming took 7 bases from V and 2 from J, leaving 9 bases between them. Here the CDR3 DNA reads TGTGCCAGTACTAAATCCCGCAATCAGCCCCAGCATTTT. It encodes CASTKSRNQPQHF. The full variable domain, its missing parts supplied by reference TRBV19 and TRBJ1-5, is DGGITQSPKYLFRKEGQNVTLSCEQNLNHDAMYWYRQDPGQGLRLIYYSQIVNDFQKGDIAEGYSVSREKKESFPLTVTSAQKNPTAFYLCASTKSRNQPQHFGDGTRLSIL.

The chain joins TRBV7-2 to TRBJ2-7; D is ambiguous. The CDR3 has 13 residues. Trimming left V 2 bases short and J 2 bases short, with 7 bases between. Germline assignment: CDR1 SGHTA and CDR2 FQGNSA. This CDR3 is CASSLSLAYEQYF. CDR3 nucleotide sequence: TGTGCCAGCAGCTTATCCCTAGCCTACGAGCAGTACTTC.

The CDR3: CASSLMGGGETQYF. CDR3 DNA: TGTGCCAGCAGTCTCATGGGGGGAGGTGAGACCCAGTACTTC. The rearrangement joins TRBV28 to TRBJ2-5, with a tentative D call TRBD2 (6 bases). The CDR3 consists of 14 residues. V dropped 5 bases and J dropped 5 bases, with 15 bases sitting between them. CDR1 is MDHEN, CDR2 SYDVKM, per germline.

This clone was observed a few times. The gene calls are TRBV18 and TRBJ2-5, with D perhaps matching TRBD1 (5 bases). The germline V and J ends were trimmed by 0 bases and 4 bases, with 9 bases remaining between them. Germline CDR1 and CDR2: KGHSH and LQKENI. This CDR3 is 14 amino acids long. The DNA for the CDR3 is TGTGCCAGCTCACCACCTGGCAGGGCAGAGACCCAGTACTTC. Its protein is CASSPPGRAETQYF.

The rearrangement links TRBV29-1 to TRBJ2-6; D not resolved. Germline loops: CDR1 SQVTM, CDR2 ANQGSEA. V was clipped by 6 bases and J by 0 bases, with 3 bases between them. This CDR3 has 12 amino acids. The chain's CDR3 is CSVLSGANVLTF. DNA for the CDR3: TGCAGCGTCCTCTCTGGGGCCAACGTCCTGACTTTC.

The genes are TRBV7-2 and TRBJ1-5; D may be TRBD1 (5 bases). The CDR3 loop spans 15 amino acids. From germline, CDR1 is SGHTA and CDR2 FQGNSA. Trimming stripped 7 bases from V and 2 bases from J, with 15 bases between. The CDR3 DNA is TGTGCCAGCACCACGGGGGGTTGGGGCAATCAGCCCCAGCATTTT. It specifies CASTTGGWGNQPQHF.

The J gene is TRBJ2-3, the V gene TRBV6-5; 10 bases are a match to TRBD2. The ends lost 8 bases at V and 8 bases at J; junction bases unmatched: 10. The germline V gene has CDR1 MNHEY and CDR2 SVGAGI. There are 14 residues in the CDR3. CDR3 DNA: TGTGCCAGCGGGGCTAGCGGGAGCACGGTTACGCAGTATTTT. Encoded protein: CASGASGSTVTQYF.

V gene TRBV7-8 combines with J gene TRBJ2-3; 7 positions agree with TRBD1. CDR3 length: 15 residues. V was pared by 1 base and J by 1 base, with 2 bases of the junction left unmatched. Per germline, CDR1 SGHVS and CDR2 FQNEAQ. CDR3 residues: CASSLEGAGTDTQYF. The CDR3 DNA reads TGTGCCAGCAGCTTAGAGGGGGCAGGCACAGATACGCAGTATTTT.

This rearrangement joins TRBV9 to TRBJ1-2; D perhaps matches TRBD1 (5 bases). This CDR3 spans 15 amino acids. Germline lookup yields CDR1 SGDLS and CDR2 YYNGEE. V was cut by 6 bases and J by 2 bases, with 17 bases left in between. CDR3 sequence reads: CASNPTGEWNYGYTF. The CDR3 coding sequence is TGTGCCAGCAATCCCACGGGGGAGTGGAACTATGGCTACACCTTC.

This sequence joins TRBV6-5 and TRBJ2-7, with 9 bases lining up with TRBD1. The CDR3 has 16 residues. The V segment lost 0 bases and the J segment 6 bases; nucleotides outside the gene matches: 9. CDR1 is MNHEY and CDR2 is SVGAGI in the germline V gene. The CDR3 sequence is CASSYSSGTGWGEQYF. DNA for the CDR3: TGTGCCAGCAGTTACTCGTCTGGGACAGGGTGGGGCGAGCAGTACTTC.

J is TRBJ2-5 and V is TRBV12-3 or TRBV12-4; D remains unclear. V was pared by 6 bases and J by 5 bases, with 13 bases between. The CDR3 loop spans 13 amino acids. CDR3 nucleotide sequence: TGTGCCAGCAGCCTAGGTTTCGCCGAGACCCAGTACTTC. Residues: CASSLGFAETQYF.

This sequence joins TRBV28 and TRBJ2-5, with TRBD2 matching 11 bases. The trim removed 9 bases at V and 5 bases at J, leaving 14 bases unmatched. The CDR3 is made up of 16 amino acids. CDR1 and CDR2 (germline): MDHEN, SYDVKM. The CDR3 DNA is TGTGCCAGTACTAGCGGGAGCTCCCCAAGTGTGGAGACCCAGTACTTC. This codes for CASTSGSSPSVETQYF.

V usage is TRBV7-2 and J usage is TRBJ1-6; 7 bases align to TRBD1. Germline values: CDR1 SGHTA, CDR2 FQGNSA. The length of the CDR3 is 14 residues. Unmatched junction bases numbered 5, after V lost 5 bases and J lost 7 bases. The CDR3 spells CASSDRVGNSPLHF. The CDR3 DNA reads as TGTGCCAGCAGCGACAGGGTGGGGAATTCACCCCTCCACTTT.